One sample yielded the 20 T cell receptor beta chains listed below, sequenced in a study of cytomegalovirus exposure and HLA in healthy donors. In the PCR, 60 Vbeta and 13 Jbeta primers were used. Measured with immunoSEQ multiplex PCR; TCRdb has only the in-frame clones, and not every one. This repertoire shows about 180,000 clones, over 60% found once; its top ten account for 5.7%. Sequencing was done on a sample of PBMCs. All receptors come from a man aged 40-49 years in good health and CMV-seronegative.

This clone was found once. J is TRBJ2-7 and V is TRBV5-5; D is possibly TRBD1 (6 bases). The CDR3 loop spans 14 amino acids. Germline V gene lookup returns CDR1 SGHKS and CDR2 YYEKEE (reference sequence). The germline V and J ends were trimmed by 4 bases and 2 bases, with 13 bases remaining between them. In nucleotides, the CDR3 is TGTGCCAGCAGCGATACGTACAGGGCCTACGAGCAGTACTTC. Encoded protein: CASSDTYRAYEQYF. The variable domain in full, with the rest retrieved from reference TRBV5-5 and TRBJ2-7, is DAGVTQSPTHLIKTRGQQVTLRCSPISGHKSVSWYQQVLGQGPQFIFQYYEKEERGRGNFPDRFSARQFPNYSSELNVNALLLGDSALYLCASSDTYRAYEQYFGPGTRLTVT.

This clone turned up a few times. CDR3 nucleotide sequence: TGCGCCAGCAGCTCGGGTCGAAGCTACGAGCAGTACTTC. It encodes CASSSGRSYEQYF. V usage is TRBV5-1 and J usage is TRBJ2-7, with unresolved D. CDR1 and CDR2 (germline): SGHRS, YFSETQ. Trimming left V 3 bases short and J 3 bases short, with 10 bases between. The CDR3 covers 13 residues.

The chain recombines TRBV6-5 with TRBJ1-2; D unresolved. V was shortened by 10 bases and J by 5 bases, with 8 bases between the two germline ends. The CDR3 loop spans 10 amino acids. Germline V gene data show CDR1 as MNHEY and CDR2 as SVGAGI. This CDR3 reads CATFLYGYTF. DNA for the CDR3: TGTGCCACGTTCCTTTATGGCTACACCTTC.

V and J are TRBV5-4 and TRBJ2-2, with 8 positions matching TRBD2. CDR3 length: 15 residues. V lost 0 bases and J lost 6; bases outside the gene matches: 4. Germline CDR1 reads SGHNT; CDR2 reads YYREEE (reference sequence). For the CDR3, the DNA is TGTGCCAGCAGCTTGGTGGGGACTAGTCCCGGGGAGCTGTTTTTT. Encoded protein: CASSLVGTSPGELFF.

This clone came up a few times. The genes are TRBV7-2 and TRBJ1-2; possible D gene TRBD1, 5 bases. Trimming pared 5 bases from V and 6 bases from J, leaving 19 bases between. This CDR3 contains 15 residues. Per the germline V gene, CDR1 is SGHTA and CDR2 is FQGNSA. This CDR3 is CASSLFLRAPDGYTF. DNA of the CDR3: TGTGCCAGCAGCCTATTCCTCAGGGCCCCTGATGGCTACACCTTC.

This clone turned up a few times. V usage is TRBV7-2 and J usage is TRBJ2-7; 9 bases fit TRBD1. Germline CDR1 and CDR2: SGHTA and FQGNSA. This CDR3 comprises 15 residues. With V trimmed by 5 bases and J by 2 bases, 7 bases remained unmatched. CDR3 coding DNA: TGTGCCAGCAGCACCCGGACAGGGGATGCCTACGAGCAGTACTTC. It codes for CASSTRTGDAYEQYF.

This rearrangement joins TRBV2 to TRBJ2-7; D possibly corresponds to TRBD1 (7 bases). The CDR3 spans 16 residues. CDR1 and CDR2 from the germline V gene are SNHLY and FYNNEI. Trimming shortened V by 7 bases and J by 0 bases, and 19 bases separated the two germline ends. Here the CDR3 DNA reads TGTGCCAGCAACCCACAGGGGAGGATTAGCTCCTACGAGCAGTACTTC. This gives the protein CASNPQGRISSYEQYF.

V usage is TRBV27 and J usage is TRBJ1-4, with 8 bases identical to TRBD1. Germline V gives CDR1 MNHEY, CDR2 SMNVEV (reference sequence). The CDR3 runs to 14 residues. Unmatched junction bases numbered 8, after V lost 6 bases and J lost 8 bases. The CDR3 bases are TGTGCCAGCAGCTTCGACAGGGGTGGCGAAAAACTGTTTTTT. Protein sequence: CASSFDRGGEKLFF.

The chain combines TRBV9 with TRBJ2-7, with 7 bases aligning to TRBD1. The CDR3 is 15 residues long. The germline CDR1 and CDR2 sequences are SGDLS and YYNGEE. The V segment lost 0 bases and the J segment 2 bases; nucleotides outside the gene matches: 5. The CDR3 coding sequence is TGTGCCAGCAGCGTAGATTCAGGACAGGCCTACGAGCAGTACTTC. It specifies CASSVDSGQAYEQYF. Combining the CDR3 with reference TRBV9 and TRBJ2-7 gives the whole variable domain DSGVTQTPKHLITATGQRVTLRCSPRSGDLSVYWYQQSLDQGLQFLIQYYNGEERAKGNILERFSAQQFPDLHSELNLSSLELGDSALYFCASSVDSGQAYEQYFGPGTRLTVT.

V usage is TRBV15 and J usage is TRBJ1-5, with D perhaps matching TRBD1 (6 bases). This CDR3 region has 14 residues. CDR1 is LNHNV and CDR2 is YYDKDF in the germline V gene (reference sequence). The V end lost 2 bases, the J end lost 4 bases, and 9 bases lay between the germline ends. CDR3 loop: CATSRTQGNQPQHF. CDR3 DNA sequence: TGTGCCACCAGCAGAACCCAGGGGAATCAGCCCCAGCATTTT.

This chain connects TRBV2 to TRBJ2-1; the match to TRBD1 covers 8 bases. CDR1 and CDR2 from the germline V gene are SNHLY and FYNNEI. With 6 bases clipped from V and 5 bases from J, the junction kept 9 bases outside the gene matches. The length of the CDR3 is 15 residues. The CDR3 nucleotides read TGTGCCAGCAGGAGAGACAGGGGTCCCCACAATGAGCAGTTCTTC. Translation: CASRRDRGPHNEQFF.

The CDR3 bases are TGTGCCAGCAGCGTAGAGGGGGGGGATACGCAGTATTTT. This gives the protein CASSVEGGDTQYF. The J gene is TRBJ2-3, the V gene TRBV9; D might be TRBD2 (7 bases). Trimming removed 0 bases at V and 6 bases at J, with 8 bases between. This CDR3 has 13 amino acids. Germline CDR1 and CDR2: SGDLS and YYNGEE.

This chain uses TRBV28 with TRBJ2-5, with D unresolved. The V gene's germline CDR1 is MDHEN and CDR2 SYDVKM. The CDR3 loop spans 12 amino acids. The V and J ends lost 11 bases and 7 bases respectively, with 17 bases between them. The CDR3 loop reads CAASSESRTQYF. The CDR3 DNA reads TGTGCCGCATCCAGCGAGAGTCGGACCCAGTACTTC. The variable domain in full, completed from reference TRBV28 and TRBJ2-5, reads DVKVTQSSRYLVKRTGEKVFLECVQDMDHENMFWYRQDPGLGLRLIYFSYDVKMKEKGDIPEGYSVSREKKERFSLILESASTNQTSMYLCAASSESRTQYFGPGTRLLVL.

The chain links TRBV6-1 to TRBJ2-3; D might be TRBD2 (5 bases). CDR1 MNHNS and CDR2 SASEGT come from the germline V gene. Deletions cut 7 bases from V and 2 bases from J, with 10 bases between. CDR3 length: 13 amino acids. CDR3 nucleotides: TGTGCCAGCACTGGGCGGGTCACAGATACGCAGTATTTT. Amino acids: CASTGRVTDTQYF.

The gene calls are TRBV7-9 and TRBJ2-7; 8 bases fit TRBD1. The V gene end was trimmed by 1 base and the J gene end by 3 bases; junction bases not matched to a gene: 2. Germline CDR1 SEHNR, CDR2 FQNEAQ (reference sequence). The CDR3 totals 14 residues. CDR3 residues: CASSLVGTGYEQYF. Here the CDR3 DNA reads TGTGCCAGCAGCTTAGTAGGGACAGGCTACGAGCAGTACTTC.

V gene TRBV7-9 combines with J gene TRBJ2-1; D is possibly TRBD2 (5 bases). This CDR3 contains 19 residues. V was cut by 2 bases and J by 6 bases, with 26 bases left in between. From germline, CDR1 is SEHNR and CDR2 FQNEAQ (reference sequence). CDR3 loop: CASSLWVWGARRPRNEQFF. In nucleotides, the CDR3 is TGTGCCAGCAGCTTATGGGTATGGGGAGCCCGGAGGCCCCGCAATGAGCAGTTCTTC.

V is TRBV13 and J is TRBJ1-6; D ambiguous. Trimming cost V 0 bases and J 10 bases, with 10 bases left between them. The CDR3 is 14 amino acids. Per germline, CDR1 PRHDT and CDR2 FYEKMQ (reference sequence). CDR3 residues: CASSLGREGSPLHF. The CDR3 DNA is TGTGCCAGCAGCTTAGGGAGGGAGGGATCACCCCTCCACTTT.

This clone was seen more than once but under ten times. V gene TRBV10-3 combines with J gene TRBJ1-1; TRBD1 aligns across 7 bases. The V gene end was trimmed by 0 bases and the J gene end by 5 bases; junction bases not matched to a gene: 0. Germline V gene data show CDR1 as ENHRY and CDR2 as SYGVKD. This CDR3 has 13 amino acids. CDR3 nucleotides: TGTGCCATCAGTGAGTCGACAGGGACTGAAGCTTTCTTT. As protein: CAISESTGTEAFF.

With regard to this clone: This same CDR3 is encoded by further DNA sequences in the sample. V gene TRBV27 combines with J gene TRBJ2-6; 7 nucleotides line up with TRBD1. With V trimmed by 2 bases and J by 0 bases, 7 bases remained unmatched. The CDR3 spans 18 residues. CDR1 and CDR2 from the germline V gene are MNHEY and SMNVEV (reference sequence). The chain's CDR3 is CASSLIGQALSGANVLTF. The CDR3 DNA is TGTGCCAGCAGTTTAATAGGACAGGCCCTCTCTGGGGCCAACGTCCTGACTTTC. The full variable domain, its missing parts supplied by reference TRBV27 and TRBJ2-6, is EAQVTQNPRYLITVTGKKLTVTCSQNMNHEYMSWYRQDPGLGLRQIYYSMNVEVTDKGDVPEGYKVSRKEKRNFPLILESPSPNQTSLYFCASSLIGQALSGANVLTFGAGSRLTVL.

The chain has TRBV6-6 and TRBJ1-2; no reliable D call. The V end lost 0 bases, the J end lost 0 bases, and 5 bases lay between the germline ends. CDR3 length equals 14 residues. Germline V gene lookup returns CDR1 MNHNY and CDR2 SVGAGI (reference sequence). The CDR3 DNA follows: TGTGCCAGCAGTTACTCTGGCACTAACTATGGCTACACCTTC. This translates into CASSYSGTNYGYTF.